The 32 T cell receptor beta chains listed next were all sequenced from one sample in a study of blood T cell repertoires in COVID-19 (dated by TCRdb to 2019 to 2021). The library was obtained by the immunoSEQ multiplex PCR assay. The table was pulled from immuneACCESS by TCRdb, which kept in-frame rearrangements only. Such tables lose some clones; where checked, under half of the loss comes from unresolved V genes, and the rest has no known cause. The table for this sample lists roughly 99,000 clones; around 88% of them were counted only once. In total, the top ten clones hold roughly 6.6% of the sample. The sample consisted of peripheral blood. These receptor sequences come from a man aged 45-65 years with active or convalescent COVID-19.

This clone turned up a few times. The chain links TRBV6-1 to TRBJ2-7; 7 nucleotides match TRBD1. J gave up 4 bases and V 2 bases, and 8 bases lay outside the gene matches. Germline V gene sequence: CDR1 MNHNS, CDR2 SASEGT. The CDR3 covers 15 residues. The CDR3 bases are TGTGCCAGCAGTGAACCCACAGGGGTGGGTTACGAGCAGTACTTC. Its protein product is CASSEPTGVGYEQYF.

The CDR3 reads CATSDPGTTGADEQFF. The CDR3 DNA is TGTGCCACCAGTGACCCCGGGACAACAGGGGCCGATGAGCAGTTCTTC. This sequence joins TRBV24-1 and TRBJ2-1; 7 nucleotides match TRBD1. This CDR3 is 16 amino acids long. V shed 4 bases and J 8 bases; nucleotides not matched to a gene: 13. The germline V gene has CDR1 KGHDR and CDR2 SFDVKD.

The chain has TRBV4-2 and TRBJ2-3; TRBD1 aligns across 10 bases. The germline CDR1 and CDR2 sequences are LGHNA and YNFKEQ. V dropped 4 bases and J dropped 4; count of bases not matched to a gene: 8. CDR3 size: 16 residues. The CDR3 coding sequence is TGTGCCAGCAGCCTCCTGACAGGGGGCACTCCAGATACGCAGTATTTT. Translating it yields CASSLLTGGTPDTQYF.

V is TRBV13 and J is TRBJ1-1; perhaps TRBD1 as D (5 bases). CDR1 and CDR2 from the germline V gene are PRHDT and FYEKMQ (reference sequence). CDR3 length: 17 residues. Deletions cut 3 bases from V and 5 bases from J, with 22 bases between. CDR3 bases: TGTGCCAGCAGCTTCCCCGCTTGGGACTCTCTCTTTACTGAAGCTTTCTTT. The encoded protein is CASSFPAWDSLFTEAFF. Variable domain in full (rest from reference TRBV13 and TRBJ1-1): AAGVIQSPRHLIKEKRETATLKCYPIPRHDTVYWYQQGPGQDPQFLISFYEKMQSDKGSIPDRFSAQQFSDYHSELNMSSLELGDSALYFCASSFPAWDSLFTEAFFGQGTRLTVV.

This rearrangement joins TRBV5-1 to TRBJ2-1; 7 nucleotides line up with TRBD2. Germline V gene lookup returns CDR1 SGHRS and CDR2 YFSETQ. The CDR3 consists of 16 residues. The trim removed 0 bases at V and 6 bases at J, leaving 9 bases unmatched. The CDR3 is CASSLGTNREGNEQFF. For the CDR3, the DNA is TGCGCCAGCAGCTTGGGGACTAATAGGGAGGGCAATGAGCAGTTCTTC.

The chain has TRBV15 and TRBJ2-1; 11 nucleotides line up with TRBD2. The CDR3 spans 15 residues. Germline V gene lookup returns CDR1 LNHNV and CDR2 YYDKDF (reference sequence). V was clipped by 3 bases and J by 6 bases; unmatched bases: 4. CDR3 loop: CATSSWLAGGNEQFF. DNA for the CDR3: TGTGCCACCAGCAGTTGGCTAGCGGGAGGCAATGAGCAGTTCTTC.

This sequence joins TRBV2 and TRBJ1-1, with TRBD1 identical over 8 bases. Germline loops: CDR1 SNHLY, CDR2 FYNNEI. The CDR3 has 16 amino acids. The J segment lost 3 bases and the V segment lost 7 bases, leaving 13 bases of the junction unmatched. The DNA of the CDR3 is TGTGCCAGCATCCGAAGGACAGGGACGAAGGACACTGAAGCTTTCTTT. It is translated as CASIRRTGTKDTEAFF.

CDR3 DNA sequence: TGTGCCAGCAGCCCCCCTGTAGATTCTAGCGGGGCCTACACGCAGTATTTT. It is translated as CASSPPVDSSGAYTQYF. The genes are TRBV7-9 and TRBJ2-3, with 9 bases matching TRBD2. V shed 5 bases and J 9 bases; nucleotides not matched to a gene: 18. CDR1 SEHNR and CDR2 FQNEAQ come from the germline V gene (reference sequence). This CDR3 is 17 amino acids long.

The chain is built from TRBV5-1 and TRBJ2-5; the D gene is possibly TRBD2 (5 bases). The CDR3 covers 11 residues. CDR1 SGHRS and CDR2 YFSETQ come from the germline V gene. Trimming stripped 4 bases from V and 4 bases from J, with 5 bases between. CDR3: CASSSGETQYF. The CDR3, as DNA: TGCGCCAGCAGCAGCGGAGAGACCCAGTACTTC.

This clone was detected only a few times. The chain has TRBV6-4 and TRBJ2-2, with 7 bases aligning to TRBD2. Trimming took 6 bases from V and 3 from J; bases not matched to a gene: 7. The CDR3 runs to 15 residues. CDR1 and CDR2 from the germline V gene are MRHNA and SNTAGT. The CDR3 protein is CASSPEAGHTGELFF. The CDR3 nucleotides read TGTGCCAGCAGCCCAGAAGCGGGGCACACCGGGGAGCTGTTTTTT.

The chain is built from TRBV29-1 and TRBJ1-4; a possible D gene is TRBD1 (5 bases). Germline CDR1 and CDR2: SQVTM and ANQGSEA. V was clipped by 6 bases and J by 8 bases, with 10 bases between them. The CDR3 covers 11 residues. Here the CDR3 DNA reads TGCAGCGTCGCGTCAGGGGAAAAACTGTTTTTT. Protein sequence: CSVASGEKLFF. Complete variable domain (other parts from reference TRBV29-1 and TRBJ1-4): SAVISQKPSRDICQRGTSLTIQCQVDSQVTMMFWYRQQPGQSLTLIATANQGSEATYESGFVIDKFPISRPNLTFSTLTVSNMSPEDSSIYLCSVASGEKLFFGSGTQLSVL.

V is TRBV7-2 and J is TRBJ2-7, with D possibly being TRBD2 (6 bases). V was trimmed by 5 bases and J by 3 bases, leaving 17 bases between them. CDR1 SGHTA and CDR2 FQGNSA come from the germline V gene. The CDR3 has 15 amino acids. CDR3 nucleotide sequence: TGTGCCAGCAGCCCAGTAGCGGTCCCCTACTACGAGCAGTACTTC. Encoded protein: CASSPVAVPYYEQYF.

The gene calls are TRBV6-5 and TRBJ1-1; D possibly corresponds to TRBD1 (5 bases). There are 15 residues in the CDR3. The V end lost 6 bases, the J end lost 6 bases, and 20 bases lay between the germline ends. Germline lookup yields CDR1 MNHEY and CDR2 SVGAGI. DNA of the CDR3: TGTGCCAGCAGACCGCAGGGATTTGATGGCGCTGAAGCTTTCTTT. Translation gives CASRPQGFDGAEAFF.

The chain couples TRBV7-2 to TRBJ1-2; 9 bases are shared with TRBD1. The CDR3 is 15 amino acids. Trimming took 3 bases from V and 6 from J; bases not matched to a gene: 8. CDR1 is SGHTA, CDR2 FQGNSA, per germline. The CDR3 loop is CASSFPGQGVDGYTF. The CDR3, as DNA: TGTGCCAGCAGCTTCCCGGGACAGGGTGTTGATGGCTACACCTTC.

The chain carries TRBV10-1 and TRBJ2-3; tentative D call: TRBD2 (6 bases). Looked up from germline, CDR1 is WNHNN and CDR2 is SYGVQD (reference sequence). CDR3 size: 13 residues. V was shortened by 5 bases and J by 3 bases, with 9 bases between the two germline ends. The DNA for the CDR3 is TGCGCCAGCAGTCGGGCGGGGACAGATACGCAGTATTTT. Residues: CASSRAGTDTQYF.

V is TRBV5-5 and J is TRBJ2-6; 7 bases map to TRBD1. After removal of 1 base from V and 4 bases from J, the junction contained 11 bases not matched to a gene. This CDR3 region has 18 residues. Germline-derived CDR1 and CDR2 are SGHKS and YYEKEE (reference sequence). The CDR3 here is CASSLFGTVGSGANVLTF. CDR3 nucleotides: TGTGCCAGCAGCTTGTTCGGGACAGTGGGTTCGGGGGCCAACGTCCTGACTTTC.

The V and J genes are TRBV19 and TRBJ1-2, with TRBD1 matching 11 bases. Per germline, CDR1 LNHDA and CDR2 SQIVND (reference sequence). The CDR3 extends over 14 amino acids. V lost 4 bases and J lost 6; bases outside the gene matches: 4. CDR3 sequence reads: CASSKDRGLHGYTF. The DNA for the CDR3 is TGTGCCAGTAGTAAGGACAGGGGGCTTCATGGCTACACCTTC.

J is TRBJ2-3 and V is TRBV19, with 7 nucleotides matching TRBD2. Trimming at V came to 4 bases and at J to 2 bases, leaving 6 bases not matched to a gene. Looked up from germline, CDR1 is LNHDA and CDR2 is SQIVND (reference sequence). The CDR3 runs 15 residues. As DNA, the CDR3 is TGTGCCAGTAGTACAAGCGGGATTAACACAGATACGCAGTATTTT. Translated, it gives CASSTSGINTDTQYF.

The chain carries TRBV2 and TRBJ2-2; a weak D match, TRBD2 (7 bases). Per germline, CDR1 SNHLY and CDR2 FYNNEI. CDR3 length: 15 amino acids. Between the trimmed V and J ends, which lost 7 bases and 6 bases, there was a span of 18 bases. The CDR3 loop reads CASIRGASRSGELFF. CDR3 DNA: TGTGCCAGCATCCGGGGGGCTAGCAGATCCGGGGAGCTGTTTTTT.

The chain combines TRBV10-3 with TRBJ2-2; D is perhaps TRBD2 (6 bases). Germline-derived CDR1 and CDR2 are ENHRY and SYGVKD. With 0 bases removed from V and 5 bases from J, the gap between germline ends came to 16 bases. This CDR3 contains 17 residues. As DNA, the CDR3 is TGTGCCATCAGTGAGTCGGATAGCGGCCTCGCTACCGGGGAGCTGTTTTTT. This codes for CAISESDSGLATGELFF.

This clone was counted a few times. The V gene is TRBV6-5, the J gene TRBJ2-7; D not resolved. Trimming shortened V by 6 bases and J by 9 bases, and 15 bases separated the two germline ends. This CDR3 has 12 residues. CDR1 and CDR2 (germline): MNHEY, SVGAGI. CDR3 sequence (DNA): TGTGCCAGCAGGCAAGAAGGCGGCGGGCAGTACTTC. Translation gives CASRQEGGGQYF.

The chain combines TRBV5-3 with TRBJ1-4; 7 bases fit TRBD1. TRBV5-3 belongs to the ORF category, with a function that is uncertain. The V and J ends lost 0 bases and 8 bases, in that order; junction bases with no gene match: 4. This CDR3 region has 14 residues. The CDR3 DNA sequence: TGTGCCAGAAGCTTGGGACAGGGACGGGAAAAACTGTTTTTT. It codes for CARSLGQGREKLFF.

J is TRBJ1-4 and V is TRBV28; D might be TRBD1 (5 bases). Germline V gene sequence: CDR1 MDHEN, CDR2 SYDVKM. With 6 bases removed from V and 4 bases from J, the gap between germline ends came to 24 bases. The CDR3 consists of 18 residues. The CDR3 region is CASSSKRQRALFNEKLFF. CDR3 bases: TGTGCCAGCAGCTCTAAACGACAGAGAGCCCTCTTTAATGAAAAACTGTTTTTT. Based on the CDR3 plus reference TRBV28 and TRBJ1-4, the full variable domain is DVKVTQSSRYLVKRTGEKVFLECVQDMDHENMFWYRQDPGLGLRLIYFSYDVKMKEKGDIPEGYSVSREKKERFSLILESASTNQTSMYLCASSSKRQRALFNEKLFFGSGTQLSVL.

The rearrangement uses TRBV19 and TRBJ2-1; 7 nucleotides line up with TRBD1. Trimming removed 7 bases from V and 8 bases from J; junction bases left unmatched: 8. From germline, CDR1 is LNHDA and CDR2 SQIVND (reference sequence). The CDR3 is 13 amino acids. CDR3 sequence: CASNRQGGYEQFF. CDR3 bases: TGTGCCAGTAATAGACAGGGCGGCTATGAGCAGTTCTTC.

This sequence joins TRBV4-2 and TRBJ2-6, with TRBD1 matching 7 bases. V shed 2 bases, J shed 0 bases, and the junction held 7 bases outside the gene matches. Germline V lookup: CDR1 LGHNA, CDR2 YNFKEQ. This CDR3 comprises 18 residues. Here the CDR3 reads CASSQQGQAVSGANVLTF. The CDR3 DNA reads TGTGCCAGCAGCCAACAAGGACAGGCCGTCTCTGGGGCCAACGTCCTGACTTTC.

The rearrangement links TRBV15 to TRBJ2-3, with TRBD2 matching over 9 bases. This CDR3 is built from 17 residues. Germline V gene sequence: CDR1 LNHNV, CDR2 YYDKDF (reference sequence). V lost 0 bases and J lost 3; bases outside the gene matches: 7. The CDR3 spells CATSRDRYSGSTDTQYF. DNA for the CDR3: TGTGCCACCAGCAGAGATCGATATAGCGGGAGTACAGATACGCAGTATTTT.

The rearrangement joins TRBV19 to TRBJ1-1; TRBD1 might be the D (5 bases). This CDR3 contains 12 residues. Germline V gene data show CDR1 as LNHDA and CDR2 as SQIVND (reference sequence). The V end was cut by 4 bases, the J end by 7 bases, with 10 bases between. The CDR3 sequence is CASSTPDSEAFF. The CDR3 DNA reads TGTGCCAGTAGTACCCCTGACAGTGAAGCTTTCTTT.

This chain connects TRBV19 to TRBJ2-1; maybe TRBD2 (6 bases). The CDR3 is 16 amino acids. Looked up from germline, CDR1 is LNHDA and CDR2 is SQIVND (reference sequence). The germline V and J ends were trimmed by 6 bases and 3 bases, with 18 bases remaining between them. The CDR3 sequence: CASSGGHGSYYNEQFF. The DNA for the CDR3 is TGTGCCAGTAGCGGAGGGCACGGATCCTACTACAATGAGCAGTTCTTC.

The chain carries TRBV24-1 and TRBJ1-5, with 11 bases aligning to TRBD1. Trimming took 3 bases from V and 1 from J; bases not matched to a gene: 7. Germline V lookup: CDR1 KGHDR, CDR2 SFDVKD. This CDR3 has 18 amino acids. This CDR3 reads CATSDHGTGGGSNQPQHF. CDR3 nucleotide sequence: TGTGCCACCAGTGATCACGGGACAGGGGGGGGAAGCAATCAGCCCCAGCATTTT.

The chain recombines TRBV5-6 with TRBJ2-7, with 8 bases lining up with TRBD1. Germline CDR1 is SGHDT and CDR2 is YYEEEE. The CDR3 has 14 residues. V lost 5 bases, J lost 4 bases, and 8 bases stayed unmatched. Here the CDR3 reads CASSLDRGRYEQYF. The CDR3 bases are TGTGCCAGCAGTTTAGACAGGGGAAGGTACGAGCAGTACTTC.

J is TRBJ2-1 and V is TRBV9, with 7 bases identical to TRBD2. The ends lost 0 bases at V and 2 bases at J; junction bases unmatched: 11. The CDR3 length is 18 residues. Germline CDR1 reads SGDLS; CDR2 reads YYNGEE. CDR3 coding DNA: TGTGCCAGCAGCGTAGGAGCATTTGCGGGGAGGGCCTACAATGAGCAGTTCTTC. It encodes CASSVGAFAGRAYNEQFF.

CDR3 nucleotide sequence: TGTGCCAGCAGCCCCCTGATCCTTGGACAGGCGAGCAATCAGCCCCAGCATTTT. Translated: CASSPLILGQASNQPQHF. The chain employs TRBV7-9 and TRBJ1-5, with TRBD1 matching 7 bases. The V and J ends lost 5 bases and 1 base, in that order; junction bases with no gene match: 14. The CDR3 runs to 18 residues. Germline CDR1 and CDR2: SEHNR and FQNEAQ (reference sequence).